This paragraph covers one TCR beta chain sequence. Its antigen is not identified. This record belongs to a study of shared clonotypes between healthy human individuals. Overall study findings and caveats: The genetic and exposure-history diversity represented was limited by few donors. Expectations were that clonotype sharing among donors would be affected by sequencing depth. Clonotype sharing across a few donors was observed for around 4.5% of naive CD4 clonotypes. The study found lower generation probabilities in non-shared clonotypes than in those shared by all four donors.

Naivety among CD8 cells was defined by CD45RO negativity and positive CCR7 selection, thereby excluding terminally differentiated effector memory CD45RA+ cells. The CDR3 totals 16 residues. Germline V gene lookup returns CDR1 SGHDN and CDR2 FVKESK. Trimming took off 3 bases at V and 3 bases at J, with 17 bases between the two ends. Sequenced by immunoSEQ multiplex PCR; TCRdb stores in-frame clones only, minus some. Here the sample spans around 1.9 million clones, about 93% being singletons. The origin of this receptor is a man aged 18 to 30 in good health. Some clones in this sample may be carry-over from other donors' samples. The sample consisted of naive CD8+ T cells from PBMCs. The chain links TRBV14 to TRBJ2-5, with D maybe TRBD2 (6 bases). The CDR3 DNA is TGTGCCAGCAGCCACTACACCCGGGACTCAAAAGAGACCCAGTACTTC. It specifies CASSHYTRDSKETQYF. Based on the CDR3 plus reference TRBV14 and TRBJ2-5, the full variable domain is EAGVTQFPSHSVIEKGQTVTLRCDPISGHDNLYWYRRVMGKEIKFLLHFVKESKQDESGMPNNRFLAERTGGTYSTLKVQPAELEDSGVYFCASSHYTRDSKETQYFGPGTRLLVL.